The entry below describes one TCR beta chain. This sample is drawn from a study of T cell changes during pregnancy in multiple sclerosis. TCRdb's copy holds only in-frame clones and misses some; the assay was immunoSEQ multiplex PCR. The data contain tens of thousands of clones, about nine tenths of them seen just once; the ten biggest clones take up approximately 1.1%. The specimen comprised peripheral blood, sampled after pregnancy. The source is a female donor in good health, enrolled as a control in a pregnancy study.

CDR3 residues: CASSFSGRTNEQFF. The CDR3 DNA is TGTGCCAGCAGTTTTTCCGGGAGGACCAATGAGCAGTTCTTC. The chain joins TRBV28 to TRBJ2-1; 7 nucleotides match TRBD2. The CDR3 is made up of 14 amino acids. Germline V lookup: CDR1 MDHEN, CDR2 SYDVKM. V was pared by 3 bases and J by 6 bases, with 5 bases of the junction left unmatched.